What follows are 3 T cell receptor beta chains derived from one specimen sequenced in a study of blood T cell repertoires in COVID-19. The method was immunoSEQ multiplex PCR; TCRdb's version includes in-frame clones alone and lacks a portion of them. The sample yields over 200,000 clones, about 88% seen once. Sequenced sample: peripheral blood. Receptor source: a man in his forties with active or convalescent COVID-19.

In this sample, this clone turned up a few times. The chain couples TRBV25-1 to TRBJ1-1, with a tentative D call TRBD1 (5 bases). Germline lookup yields CDR1 MGHDK and CDR2 SYGVNS. The CDR3 has 13 residues. Trimming cost V 3 bases and J 12 bases, with 17 bases left between them. CDR3 protein: CASSEGGRGGSFF. CDR3 sequence (DNA): TGTGCCAGCAGTGAGGGTGGTCGGGGGGGATCTTTCTTT.

Of note for this clone: The junction shows a germline mismatch at one end, possibly a read error. The chain combines TRBV19 with TRBJ1-6, with 7 bases matching TRBD1. The CDR3 is 15 amino acids. Per germline, CDR1 LNHDA and CDR2 SQIVND (reference sequence). The CDR3 nucleotides read TGTGCCAGTAGTGTCATGACAGGGTATAGTTCACCCCTCCACTTT. Translated, it gives CASSVMTGYSSPLHF.

This chain links TRBV12-3 or TRBV12-4 with TRBJ1-2; no definite D call. This CDR3 spans 13 amino acids. Trimming pared 3 bases from V and 8 bases from J, leaving 13 bases between. The CDR3 DNA reads as TGTGCCAGCAGTTTTGAAGTCACGCGGGGCTACACCTTC. Translation: CASSFEVTRGYTF.